This T cell receptor (beta chain) was found in a study of cytomegalovirus exposure and HLA in healthy donors. Regarding the study as a whole: The tendency of first-cohort TCR clusters to co-occur in the 120 or so validation repertoires was identified by a subsequent analysis.

Some clones are missing from TCRdb's copy, which holds only in-frame ones; the method was immunoSEQ multiplex PCR. The sample has 110,000 to 150,000 clones, about nine tenths seen once. Regarding this clone: Its antigen is undetermined.

V was pared by 3 bases and J by 1 base, with 2 bases of the junction left unmatched. In germline, CDR1 is KGHSH, CDR2 LQKENI. CDR3 length: 14 residues. This sequence joins TRBV18 and TRBJ2-5, with 7 bases fitting TRBD1. The sequence derives from a man younger than 30 in good health and CMV-seronegative. Source material: PBMCs. The CDR3 loop reads CASSPRDSQETQYF. As DNA, the CDR3 is TGTGCCAGCTCACCCCGGGACAGCCAAGAGACCCAGTACTTC.